This is a list of T cell receptor beta chains from one sample in a study of blood T cells in healthy people across ages. TCRdb analysed the 5' RACE reads with MiXCR anew, one entry per CDR3 protein. The sample has hundreds of thousands of distinct CDR3 sequences, approximately 25% seen once. The same sample was also used in a study of T cells of mothers and their children.

The sample was blood. These receptors came from a boy aged 10-17 years in good health. Each CDR3 is given with its conserved first and last residue. The D gene is left open where the match is weak. A clone size is listed for some rows: how often the clone was seen (once, few, many), or a class if it is expanded.

>TRBV7-2|NA|TRBD2|TRBJ2-7
CASSSGTSRGFRYEQYF
TGTGCCAGCAGCTCGGGGACTAGCAGGGGTTTTCGCTACGAGCAGTACTTC
>TRBV20-1|once|NA|TRBJ2-3
CSSLRLGDTQYF
TGCAGTTCACTACGGCTGGGAGATACGCAGTATTTT
>TRBV27|NA|NA|TRBJ2-6
CASSAGGANVLTF
TGTGCCAGCAGTGCGGGCGGGGCCAACGTCCTGACTTTC
>TRBV30|NA|TRBD2|TRBJ2-2
CAWSVGSGGGTGELFF
TGTGCCTGGAGTGTCGGAAGCGGGGGAGGCACCGGGGAGCTGTTTTTT
>TRBV20-1|few|NA|TRBJ1-2
CRLTGNNYGYTF
TGCAGACTGACAGGCAATAACTATGGCTACACCTTC
>TRBV7-2|NA|NA|TRBJ2-7
CASSLQGGDREQYF
TGTGCCAGCAGCTTACAGGGAGGGGACAGGGAGCAGTACTTC
>TRBV27|NA|TRBD1|TRBJ2-5
CASSSRTGKETQYF
TGTGCCAGCAGTTCTCGGACAGGGAAGGAGACCCAGTACTTC
>TRBV15|few|NA|TRBJ1-4
CATSREDSLSEKLFF
TGTGCCACCAGCAGAGAGGACAGCCTAAGTGAAAAACTGTTTTTT
>TRBV5-4|few|TRBD1|TRBJ1-2
CASSREGAYGYTF
TGTGCCAGCAGTCGTGAGGGGGCCTATGGCTACACCTTC
>TRBV28|few|NA|TRBJ1-1
CASSMGVAFF
TGTGCCAGCAGTATGGGGGTAGCTTTCTTT
>TRBV6-2/TRBV6-3|NA|NA|TRBJ2-2
CASSYRGLDTGELFF
TGTGCCAGCAGTTACAGGGGGTTGGACACCGGGGAGCTGTTTTTT
>TRBV28|few|TRBD2|TRBJ2-2
CASSVAGKNTGELFF
TGTGCCAGCAGTGTAGCGGGGAAGAACACCGGGGAGCTGTTTTTT
>TRBV10-3|few|NA|TRBJ1-2
CAISEGSSPVYGYTF
TGTGCCATCAGTGAGGGATCGTCTCCCGTATATGGCTACACCTTC
>TRBV5-1|few|TRBD2|TRBJ2-5
CASSPWTSGQETQYF
TGCGCCAGCAGCCCTTGGACTAGCGGGCAAGAGACCCAGTACTTC
>TRBV14|few|TRBD1|TRBJ2-7
CASSPRDRYYEQYF
TGTGCCAGCAGCCCCCGGGACAGATACTACGAGCAGTACTTC
>TRBV6-5|NA|NA|TRBJ1-1
CASGGLPFSAFF
TGTGCCAGCGGGGGCCTCCCGTTTTCCGCTTTCTTT
>TRBV20-1|NA|NA|TRBJ1-1
CSASNLLSGRDKTNTEAFF
TGCAGTGCTAGCAACCTACTGTCCGGGAGGGACAAGACGAACACTGAAGCTTTCTTT
>TRBV27|NA|NA|TRBJ2-7
CASSWPEQYF
TGTGCCAGCAGTTGGCCCGAGCAGTACTTC
>TRBV7-9|many|TRBD1|TRBJ1-4
CASSPGQGEEKLFF
TGTGCCAGCAGCCCCGGACAGGGAGAAGAAAAACTGTTTTTT
>TRBV9|NA|TRBD1|TRBJ2-5
CASSSGTGGAETQYF
TGTGCCAGCAGCTCCGGGACAGGGGGCGCTGAGACCCAGTACTTC
>TRBV7-3|NA|NA|TRBJ2-1
CASSPQAGTSNNEQFF
TGTGCCAGCAGCCCCCAGGCCGGGACATCGAACAATGAGCAGTTCTTC
>TRBV27|NA|TRBD1|TRBJ1-1
CASSQTGGFSEAFF
TGTGCCAGCAGTCAGACAGGGGGTTTCTCTGAAGCTTTCTTT
>TRBV5-1|NA|TRBD1|TRBJ2-7
CASSSPAGQGNSYEQYF
TGCGCCAGCAGCTCTCCGGCAGGACAGGGAAACTCCTACGAGCAGTACTTC
>TRBV7-6|NA|NA|TRBJ1-5
CASSNRDGWSHQHF
TGTGCCAGCAGCAACAGAGACGGGTGGTCCCACCAGCATTTT
>TRBV6-6|NA|TRBD1|TRBJ2-1
CASRPKGAWRNEQFF
TGTGCCAGCAGACCCAAGGGGGCATGGAGGAATGAGCAGTTCTTC
>TRBV28|NA|TRBD1|TRBJ2-5
CASSINRGEQYF
TGTGCCAGCAGTATTAACAGGGGTGAGCAGTACTTC
>TRBV4-3|few|TRBD1|TRBJ2-1
CASSQVGSGQFYNEQFF
TGCGCCAGCAGCCAAGTAGGATCGGGACAGTTCTACAATGAGCAGTTCTTC
>TRBV7-2|NA|NA|TRBJ2-5
CATSERHNQETQYF
TGTGCCACTTCTGAGAGGCACAACCAAGAGACCCAGTACTTC
>TRBV7-3|few|NA|TRBJ2-3
CASSFSAQTSRTDTQYF
TGTGCCAGCAGCTTTTCGGCCCAGACCAGTAGAACAGATACGCAGTATTTT
>TRBV5-8|few|NA|TRBJ2-1
CASSPDFGQFF
TGTGCCAGCAGCCCAGACTTTGGGCAGTTCTTC
>TRBV4-3|many|NA|TRBJ1-2
CASSQDSGSYGYTF
TGCGCCAGCAGCCAAGATTCAGGCAGCTATGGCTACACCTTC
>TRBV10-3|few|NA|TRBJ2-1
CAISDRSVCNEQFF
TGTGCCATCAGTGATCGGTCAGTCTGCAATGAGCAGTTCTTC
>TRBV5-1|NA|TRBD1|TRBJ2-7
CASSLGQGLLYEQYF
TGCGCCAGCAGCTTAGGACAGGGCCTACTATACGAGCAGTACTTC
>TRBV28|few|NA|TRBJ2-5
CASSFLGGTQETQYF
TGTGCCAGCAGTTTCTTAGGCGGAACCCAAGAGACCCAGTACTTC
>TRBV5-1|few|TRBD1|TRBJ2-7
CASSLWGNRGAYEQYF
TGCGCCAGCAGCTTGTGGGGGAACAGGGGAGCCTACGAGCAGTACTTC
>TRBV20-1|NA|TRBD1|TRBJ2-7
CSAYATGAPNYEQYF
TGCAGTGCCTACGCGACAGGGGCACCAAACTACGAGCAGTACTTC
>TRBV2|NA|TRBD2|TRBJ2-5
CASSALSSGVEETQYF
TGTGCCAGCAGCGCCCTTTCTAGCGGGGTTGAGGAGACCCAGTACTTC
>TRBV4-2|few|TRBD2|TRBJ2-1
CASSQDPGGSYNEQFF
TGTGCCAGCAGCCAAGATCCGGGCGGGAGCTACAATGAGCAGTTCTTC
>TRBV3-1|NA|TRBD1|TRBJ2-7
CASSRGTGNYEQYF
TGTGCCAGCAGCCGAGGGACAGGGAATTACGAGCAGTACTTC
>TRBV20-1|NA|NA|TRBJ2-7
CSASFGTYEQYF
TGCAGTGCTAGCTTCGGCACCTACGAGCAGTACTTC
>TRBV7-2|few|NA|TRBJ2-1
CASSPSVSYNEQFF
TGTGCCAGCAGCCCTAGCGTCTCCTACAATGAGCAGTTCTTC
>TRBV20-1|NA|NA|TRBJ1-4
CSANDRSAGKLFF
TGCAGTGCTAATGACAGGTCTGCGGGAAAACTGTTTTTT
>TRBV7-9|few|NA|TRBJ2-7
CASSDRDRTYEQYF
TGTGCCAGCAGCGACCGGGACCGAACCTACGAGCAGTACTTC
>TRBV7-8|few|NA|TRBJ2-1
CASSLALGDGWNEQFF
TGTGCCAGCAGCTTAGCGCTGGGGGACGGCTGGAATGAGCAGTTCTTC
>TRBV6-5|NA|NA|TRBJ1-4
CASSRQASNEKLFF
TGTGCCAGCAGCCGACAGGCTAGTAATGAAAAACTGTTTTTT
>TRBV19|NA|NA|TRBJ2-7
CASSGRGVYEQYF
TGTGCCAGTAGCGGCAGGGGTGTGTACGAGCAGTACTTC
>TRBV24-1|NA|NA|TRBJ1-2
CATSDPTNSREQGPNYGYTF
TGTGCCACCAGTGATCCGACCAACAGCCGGGAACAGGGCCCCAACTATGGCTACACCTTC
>TRBV7-9|NA|NA|TRBJ1-1
CASSPRTGKNTEAFF
TGTGCCAGCAGTCCCAGAACGGGAAAGAACACTGAAGCTTTCTTT
>TRBV11-2|NA|TRBD1|TRBJ2-5
CASSSSLQGMRETQYF
TGTGCCAGCAGCTCATCCTTACAGGGGATGAGAGAGACCCAGTACTTC
>TRBV27|once|NA|TRBJ2-5
CASSPAGGSYGQYF
TGTGCCAGCAGCCCAGCCGGCGGTTCCTACGGGCAGTACTTC
>TRBV7-9|NA|NA|TRBJ2-5
CASSPGAIKLQYF
TGTGCCAGCAGCCCAGGGGCCATCAAGCTCCAGTACTTC
>TRBV6-2/TRBV6-3|few|NA|TRBJ1-1
CASSPPGGVNTEAFF
TGTGCCAGCAGCCCCCCCGGGGGGGTGAACACTGAAGCTTTCTTT
>TRBV20-1|NA|NA|TRBJ2-7
CSAHDRRNYEQYF
TGCAGTGCTCACGACAGACGTAACTACGAGCAGTACTTC
>TRBV21-1|few|NA|TRBJ2-5
CASSKAGRRRKTQYF
TGTGCCAGCAGCAAAGCGGGCAGGAGGAGGAAGACCCAGTACTTC